This T cell receptor (beta chain) derives from a study of T cell responses to AZD1222 COVID-19 vaccine. V lost 0 bases to trimming and J lost 0 bases, with 9 bases between them. This CDR3 has 16 residues. Germline V CDR1 and CDR2: MNHNS, SASEGT. Repertoires were generated with immunoSEQ multiplex PCR, while TCRdb's copy carries only in-frame clones and drops some. The data hold 90,000 to 120,000 clones, with roughly 90% observed a single time. This sequence originates from an adult in good health. The V and J genes are TRBV6-1 and TRBJ1-5, with D maybe TRBD1 (5 bases). The sequenced sample was peripheral blood, obtained on day 0 of MenACWY control vaccination. DNA of the CDR3: TGTGCCAGCAGTGAAGCGACAGTATATAGCAATCAGCCCCAGCATTTT. Translating gives CASSEATVYSNQPQHF.